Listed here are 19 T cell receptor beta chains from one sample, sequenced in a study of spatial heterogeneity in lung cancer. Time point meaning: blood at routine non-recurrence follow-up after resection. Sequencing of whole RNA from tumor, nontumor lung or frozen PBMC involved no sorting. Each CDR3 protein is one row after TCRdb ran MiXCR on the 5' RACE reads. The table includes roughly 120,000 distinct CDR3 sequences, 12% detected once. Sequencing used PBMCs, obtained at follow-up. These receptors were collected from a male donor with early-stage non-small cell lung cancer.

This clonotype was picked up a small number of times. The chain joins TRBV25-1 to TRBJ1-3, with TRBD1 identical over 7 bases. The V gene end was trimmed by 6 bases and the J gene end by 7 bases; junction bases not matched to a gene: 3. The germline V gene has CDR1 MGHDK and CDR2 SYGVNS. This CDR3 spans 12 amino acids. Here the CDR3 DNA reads TGTGCCAGCAGAGCAGGGGGTAACACCATATATTTT. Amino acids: CASRAGGNTIYF.

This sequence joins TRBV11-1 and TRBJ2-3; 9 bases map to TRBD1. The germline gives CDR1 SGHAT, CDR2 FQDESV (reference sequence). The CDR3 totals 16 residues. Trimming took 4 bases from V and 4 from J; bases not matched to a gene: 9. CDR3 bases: TGTGCCAGCAGCTCCCCACAGGGGGCAGGGGCAGATACGCAGTATTTT. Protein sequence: CASSSPQGAGADTQYF.

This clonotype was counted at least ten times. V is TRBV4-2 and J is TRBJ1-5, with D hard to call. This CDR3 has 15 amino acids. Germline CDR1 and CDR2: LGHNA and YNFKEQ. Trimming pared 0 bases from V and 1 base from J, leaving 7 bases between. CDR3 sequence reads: CASSQDMGSNQPQHF. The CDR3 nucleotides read TGTGCCAGCAGCCAAGATATGGGAAGCAATCAGCCCCAGCATTTT.

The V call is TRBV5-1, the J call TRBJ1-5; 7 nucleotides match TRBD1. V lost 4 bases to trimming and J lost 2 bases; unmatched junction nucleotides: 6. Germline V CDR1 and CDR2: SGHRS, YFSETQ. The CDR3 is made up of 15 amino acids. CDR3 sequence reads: CASSHTGEGNQPQHF. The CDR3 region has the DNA TGCGCCAGCAGCCATACAGGGGAGGGCAATCAGCCCCAGCATTTT.

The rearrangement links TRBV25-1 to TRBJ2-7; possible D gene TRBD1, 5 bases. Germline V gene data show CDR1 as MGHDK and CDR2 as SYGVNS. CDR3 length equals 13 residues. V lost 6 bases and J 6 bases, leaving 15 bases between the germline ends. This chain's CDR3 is CASRPGLSGEQYF. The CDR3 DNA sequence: TGTGCCAGCAGACCAGGGTTATCTGGCGAGCAGTACTTC.

The CDR3 sequence: CASRFRNTEAFF. The CDR3 coding sequence is TGTGCCAGCAGGTTCAGAAACACTGAAGCTTTCTTT. The chain couples TRBV7-2 to TRBJ1-1; D is uncertain. This CDR3 has 12 residues. The germline gives CDR1 SGHTA, CDR2 FQGNSA. V lost 6 bases and J 2 bases, leaving 7 bases between the germline ends.

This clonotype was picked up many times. CDR3 nucleotide sequence: TGCGCCAGCAGCCAAGATTGGACTAGCGAGAACAATGAGCAGTTCTTC. This gives the protein CASSQDWTSENNEQFF. This sequence joins TRBV4-3 and TRBJ2-1, with 9 bases that match TRBD2. The V gene end was trimmed by 0 bases and the J gene end by 5 bases; junction bases not matched to a gene: 5. The germline V gene encodes CDR1 LGHNA and CDR2 YSLEER. The CDR3 length is 16 residues.

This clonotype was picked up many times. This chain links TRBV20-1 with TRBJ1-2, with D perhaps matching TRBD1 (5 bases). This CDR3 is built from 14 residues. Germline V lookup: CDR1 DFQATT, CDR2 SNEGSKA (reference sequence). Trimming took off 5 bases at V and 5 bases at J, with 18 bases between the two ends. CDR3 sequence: CSAPETRGGYGYTF. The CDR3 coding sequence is TGCAGTGCTCCCGAGACGAGGGGCGGGTATGGCTACACCTTC.

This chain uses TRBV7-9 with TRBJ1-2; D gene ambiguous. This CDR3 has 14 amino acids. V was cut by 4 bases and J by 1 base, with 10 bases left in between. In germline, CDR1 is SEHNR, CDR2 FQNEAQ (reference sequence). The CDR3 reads CASSSSGVNYGYTF. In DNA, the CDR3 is TGTGCCAGCAGCTCCAGTGGGGTTAACTATGGCTACACCTTC.

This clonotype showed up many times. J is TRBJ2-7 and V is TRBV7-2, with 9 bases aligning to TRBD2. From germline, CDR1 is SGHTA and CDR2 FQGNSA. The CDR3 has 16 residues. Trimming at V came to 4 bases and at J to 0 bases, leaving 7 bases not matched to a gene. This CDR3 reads CASSSLAGKSSYEQYF. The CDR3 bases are TGTGCCAGCAGCTCCCTAGCGGGGAAGAGCTCCTACGAGCAGTACTTC.

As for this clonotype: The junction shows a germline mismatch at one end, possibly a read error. CDR3 protein: CASSCKLGDEPQHF. The CDR3 region has the DNA TGTGCTAGCAGCTGTAAGCTAGGGGATGAGCCCCAGCATTTT. J is TRBJ1-5 and V is TRBV7-7; D is perhaps TRBD1 (5 bases). The CDR3 consists of 14 residues. The germline gives CDR1 SSHAT, CDR2 FNYEAQ (reference sequence).

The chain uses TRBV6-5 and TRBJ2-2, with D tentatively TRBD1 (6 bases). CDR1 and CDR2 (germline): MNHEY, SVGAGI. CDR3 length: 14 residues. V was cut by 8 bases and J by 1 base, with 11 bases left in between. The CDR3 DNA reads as TGTGCCAGCCGACCACAGGGGAACACCGGGGAGCTGTTTTTT. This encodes CASRPQGNTGELFF.

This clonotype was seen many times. The CDR3 loop reads CASAIEGWSPQHF. The CDR3 coding sequence is TGTGCTAGTGCCATTGAGGGCTGGTCCCCCCAGCATTTT. The rearrangement joins TRBV12-5 to TRBJ1-5; no definite D call. CDR1 LGHNT and CDR2 FRNRAP come from the germline V gene. Trimming removed 7 bases at V and 10 bases at J, with 17 bases between. The CDR3 length is 13 residues.

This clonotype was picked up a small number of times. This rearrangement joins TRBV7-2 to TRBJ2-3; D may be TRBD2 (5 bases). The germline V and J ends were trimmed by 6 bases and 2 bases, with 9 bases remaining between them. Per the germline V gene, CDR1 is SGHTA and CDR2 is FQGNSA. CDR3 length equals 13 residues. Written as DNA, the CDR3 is TGTGCCAGCAGTTCGGGGTTCACAGATACGCAGTATTTT. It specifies CASSSGFTDTQYF.

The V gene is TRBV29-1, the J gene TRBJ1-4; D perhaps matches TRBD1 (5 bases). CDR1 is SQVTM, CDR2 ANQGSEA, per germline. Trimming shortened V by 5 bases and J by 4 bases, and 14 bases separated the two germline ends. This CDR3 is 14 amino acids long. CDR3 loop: CSVSSGSGNEKLFF. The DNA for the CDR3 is TGCAGCGTTTCTTCAGGGTCGGGTAATGAAAAACTGTTTTTT.

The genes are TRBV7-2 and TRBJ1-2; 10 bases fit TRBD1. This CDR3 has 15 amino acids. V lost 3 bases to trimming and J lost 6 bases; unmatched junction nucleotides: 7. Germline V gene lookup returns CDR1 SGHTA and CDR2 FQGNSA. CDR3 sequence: CASSFAGTGANGYTF. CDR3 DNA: TGTGCCAGCAGCTTCGCCGGGACAGGGGCAAATGGCTACACCTTC.

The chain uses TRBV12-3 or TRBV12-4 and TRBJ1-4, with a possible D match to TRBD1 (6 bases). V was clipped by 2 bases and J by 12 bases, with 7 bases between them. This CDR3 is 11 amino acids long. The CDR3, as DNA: TGTGCCAGCAGTTTAAACAGGGAACTGTTTTTT. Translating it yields CASSLNRELFF.

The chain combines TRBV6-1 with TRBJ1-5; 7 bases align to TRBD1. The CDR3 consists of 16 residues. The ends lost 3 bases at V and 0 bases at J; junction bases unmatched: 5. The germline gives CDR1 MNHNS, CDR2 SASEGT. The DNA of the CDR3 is TGTGCCAGCAGTGAGGGGGCAGGGGGTAGCAATCAGCCCCAGCATTTT. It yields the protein CASSEGAGGSNQPQHF.

For the CDR3, the DNA is TGTGCCAGCAGTTTTGGGGCATGGGGACACACCAATGAGCAGTTCTTC. Its translation: CASSFGAWGHTNEQFF. The chain employs TRBV12-3 or TRBV12-4 and TRBJ2-1; a weak D match, TRBD1 (6 bases). V lost 3 bases and J 6 bases, leaving 18 bases between the germline ends. The CDR3 extends over 16 amino acids.